Listed below are T cell receptor beta chains from one sample, sequenced in a study of shared clonotypes between healthy human individuals. Assay: immunoSEQ multiplex PCR; the TCRdb copy retains only in-frame clones and omits some. Of nearly 2 million clones listed, roughly 94% are singletons. What was sequenced was naive CD8+ T cells sorted from blood. Receptors originate from a man younger than 35 in good health. Both conserved end residues are part of each CDR3. Fields, in order: clone size, J gene, V gene, D gene, CDR3 length, CDR3 DNA, CDR3 protein. D genes are given only for firm matches. Clone size is not always given. Where it is, it says once, few, many or a class for expanded clones.

- | TRBJ2-5 | TRBV6-1 | - | 17 | TGTGCCAGCAGTGAACCCACCACGGCCTTCTACCAAGAGACCCAGTACTTC | CASSEPTTAFYQETQYF
- | TRBJ2-2 | TRBV19 | - | 15 | TGTGCCAGTCGGGTAGGGGGGCTGGACACCGGGGAGCTGTTTTTT | CASRVGGLDTGELFF
- | TRBJ2-7 | TRBV11-2 | - | 13 | TGTGCCAGCAGCTTAGTGAGAAGTGACGAGCAGTACTTC | CASSLVRSDEQYF
once | TRBJ2-1 | TRBV14 | TRBD1 | 14 | TGTGCCAGCAGCCCCGGGACAGGGCGCAATGAGCAGTTCTTC | CASSPGTGRNEQFF
once | TRBJ2-5 | TRBV1 | - | 18 | TGCACCAGCAGCCAAACGGGACTAGCGGGGGATAGGGGGGAGACCCAGTACTTC | CTSSQTGLAGDRGETQYF
- | TRBJ2-5 | TRBV13 | TRBD2 | 16 | TGTGCCAGCAGCACACGACTAGCGGGAGCTGGCGAGACCCAGTACTTC | CASSTRLAGAGETQYF
- | TRBJ1-1 | TRBV18 | - | 15 | TGTGCCAGCTCACCGCCCACTGGCGGGAACACTGAAGCTTTCTTT | CASSPPTGGNTEAFF
- | TRBJ2-1 | TRBV5-6 | - | 17 | TGTGCCAGCAGCCTGGAGCTCCGGGACATAGAGGTCGATGAGCAGTTCTTC | CASSLELRDIEVDEQFF
- | TRBJ2-7 | TRBV28 | - | 14 | TGTGCCAGCAGTCCCCGGGTCCGCTCCTACGAGCAGTACTTC | CASSPRVRSYEQYF
- | TRBJ2-2 | TRBV7-3 | - | 12 | TGTGCCAGCAGCTTGACGGCTGGGGAGCTGTTTTTT | CASSLTAGELFF
- | TRBJ2-2 | TRBV30 | TRBD2 | 15 | TGTGCCTGGAAACTCGGGGGGATGAACACCGGGGAGCTGTTTTTT | CAWKLGGMNTGELFF
- | TRBJ1-1 | TRBV6-1 | - | 13 | TGTGCCAGCAGGGTCGATGGAGACACTGAAGCTTTCTTT | CASRVDGDTEAFF
- | TRBJ2-1 | TRBV28 | - | 15 | TGTGCCAGCAGTTACCCCTTAACCGAGGGGGGTGAGCAGTTCTTC | CASSYPLTEGGEQFF
once | TRBJ2-3 | TRBV9 | - | 18 | TGTGCCAGCAGCGAGAATTTCCCAGGGGCGGAGGGTGGCGATACGCAGTATTTT | CASSENFPGAEGGDTQYF
- | TRBJ1-1 | TRBV19 | - | 12 | TGTGCCAGTGACGGTCTGAACACTGAAGCTTTCTTT | CASDGLNTEAFF
once | TRBJ1-4 | TRBV14 | - | 18 | TGTGCCAGCAGCGTTCGTCGGCACAGTAAGACCACTAATGAAAAACTGTTTTTT | CASSVRRHSKTTNEKLFF
- | TRBJ2-1 | TRBV27 | TRBD2 | 15 | TGTGCCAGCAGTTCGGGACTAGCGGGAAACAATGAGCAGTTCTTC | CASSSGLAGNNEQFF
- | TRBJ1-2 | TRBV27 | TRBD1 | 13 | TGTGCCAGCAGTCACGACAGGGGAGAAGGCTACACCTTC | CASSHDRGEGYTF
- | TRBJ2-4 | TRBV6-5 | - | 13 | TGTGCCAGCAGTCATGGGGAGTGGGACATTCAGTACTTC | CASSHGEWDIQYF
- | TRBJ2-5 | TRBV27 | - | 14 | TGTGCCAGCACCTCCTCCGGGGTCGAAGAGACCCAGTACTTC | CASTSSGVEETQYF
- | TRBJ2-7 | TRBV2 | TRBD2 | 15 | TGTGCCAGCAGTGCGTGGACTAGCGACTCCTACGAGCAGTACTTC | CASSAWTSDSYEQYF
- | TRBJ1-1 | TRBV7-9 | - | 15 | TGTGCCAGCAGCTTAGTTCCGGCAATGAACACTGAAGCTTTCTTT | CASSLVPAMNTEAFF
few | TRBJ1-1 | TRBV5-4 | - | 14 | TGTGCCAGCAGCTACCGTGGGGGCTGGACTGAAGCTTTCTTT | CASSYRGGWTEAFF
- | TRBJ1-1 | TRBV10-1 | TRBD1 | 13 | TGCGCCGAGGACAGGCCTAGGGGAACTGAAGCTTTCTTT | CAEDRPRGTEAFF
- | TRBJ2-1 | TRBV11-2 | - | 13 | TGTGCCAGCAGCTTCAGCGGGTACAATGAGCAGTTCTTC | CASSFSGYNEQFF
- | TRBJ2-3 | TRBV30 | - | 16 | TGTGCCTGGAGTGAGGGTCGGACGGTCGGGGGAGATACGCAGTATTTT | CAWSEGRTVGGDTQYF
- | TRBJ1-6 | TRBV6-6 | - | 16 | TGTGCCAGCAGTGGCCAGCCAGGTGCTTATAATTCACCCCTCCACTTT | CASSGQPGAYNSPLHF
once | TRBJ2-7 | TRBV28 | - | 14 | TGTGCCAGCACCCCAATAGCGGAAGCCTACGAGCAGTACTTC | CASTPIAEAYEQYF
- | TRBJ2-7 | TRBV11-2 | TRBD1 | 15 | TGTGCCAGCAGCTCCGGGACAGGGGGGTTCTACGAGCAGTACTTC | CASSSGTGGFYEQYF
- | TRBJ2-1 | TRBV7-7 | - | 13 | TGTGCTAGCAGCTTAGCTGAAAACAATGAGCAGTTCTTC | CASSLAENNEQFF
- | TRBJ2-5 | TRBV10-2 | TRBD2 | 16 | TGCGCCAGCAGTGACATAAGCGGGATCTTCCAAGAGACCCAGTACTTC | CASSDISGIFQETQYF
- | TRBJ2-7 | TRBV6-5 | - | 14 | TGTGCCAGCAGTTACGGAGGGGGTACCTACGAGCAGTACTTC | CASSYGGGTYEQYF
- | TRBJ2-7 | TRBV5-1 | TRBD2 | 17 | TGCGCCAGCAGCATCCGAACTAGCGGGAGTCTTTCCTACGAGCAGTACTTC | CASSIRTSGSLSYEQYF
- | TRBJ2-2 | TRBV6-5 | - | 15 | TGTGCCAGCAGGATCAATGTGGCCAACACCGGGGAGCTGTTTTTT | CASRINVANTGELFF
- | TRBJ1-5 | TRBV7-8 | - | 16 | TGTGCCAGCAGCGTAGAACAGGGACCTCTACATCAGCCCCAGCATTTT | CASSVEQGPLHQPQHF
- | TRBJ2-1 | TRBV5-4 | - | 13 | TGTGCCAGCAGCTGGACAGCCTACAATGAGCAGTTCTTC | CASSWTAYNEQFF
- | TRBJ2-4 | TRBV6-1 | - | 16 | TGTGCCAGCAGTGATTCGGCGGAACTAGCCAAAAACATTCAGTACTTC | CASSDSAELAKNIQYF
- | TRBJ2-1 | TRBV19 | - | 13 | TGTGCCAGTAGTACGGGACTCCTCAATGAGCAGTTCTTC | CASSTGLLNEQFF
- | TRBJ2-1 | TRBV9 | TRBD2 | 14 | TGTGCCAGCAGCCTAGCGGGGGCGATCAATGAGCAGTTCTTC | CASSLAGAINEQFF
- | TRBJ2-3 | TRBV4-2 | - | 15 | TGTGCCAGCACCTGGGGGTCAGGCGGCACAGATACGCAGTATTTT | CASTWGSGGTDTQYF
- | TRBJ2-7 | TRBV30 | TRBD2 | 15 | TGTGCCTGGAGTGTGTGGGGGGGGGACTCCTACGAGCAGTACTTC | CAWSVWGGDSYEQYF
- | TRBJ2-7 | TRBV4-3 | - | 14 | TGCGCCAGCAGCCAAGATCGTTCGGGGTATGAGCAGTACTTC | CASSQDRSGYEQYF
- | TRBJ2-1 | TRBV2 | - | 15 | TGTGCCTGCCTGGGGGGGCTAGGAGCTTACAATGAGCAGTTCTTC | CACLGGLGAYNEQFF
- | TRBJ1-1 | TRBV19 | - | 12 | TGTGCCAGTCGAAACGGTAACACTGAAGCTTTCTTT | CASRNGNTEAFF
- | TRBJ2-2 | TRBV7-9 | TRBD1 | 16 | TGTGCCAGCAGCACCAACAGGGGGCCGAACACCGGGGAGCTGTTTTTT | CASSTNRGPNTGELFF
- | TRBJ2-7 | TRBV7-9 | - | 12 | TGTGCCAGCTCAGGGGAGGGCTACGAGCAGTACTTC | CASSGEGYEQYF
- | TRBJ1-1 | TRBV5-5 | - | 15 | TGTGCCAGCAGCTTGAAGTGGTGGGGAAGCACTGAAGCTTTCTTT | CASSLKWWGSTEAFF